A single sample gave rise to the 12 T cell receptor beta chains below, sequenced in a study of cytomegalovirus exposure and HLA in healthy donors. The primer mix had 60 Vbeta and 13 Jbeta primers. The protocol was immunoSEQ multiplex PCR, while the TCRdb copy is restricted to in-frame clones and leaves out a portion. The sample consists of 95,000 to 150,000 clones, over 9.5% of them appearing once. What was sequenced was PBMCs. The receptors were sampled from a young woman in good health and CMV-seropositive.

The chain is built from TRBV29-1 and TRBJ2-1; D not certain. Looked up from germline, CDR1 is SQVTM and CDR2 is ANQGSEA. The CDR3 extends over 10 amino acids. Trimming shortened V by 3 bases and J by 9 bases, and 6 bases separated the two germline ends. The CDR3 DNA reads TGCAGCGTTGATCAGATTGAGCAGTTCTTC. Residues: CSVDQIEQFF.

This clone was seen more than once but under ten times. The rearrangement uses TRBV5-1 and TRBJ2-3, with D unresolved. The germline V gene encodes CDR1 SGHRS and CDR2 YFSETQ. V shed 4 bases and J shed 6 bases, with 24 bases lying between them. This CDR3 comprises 17 residues. The CDR3 DNA reads TGCGCCAGCAGCGTGTTGCTGGTAGCTTTCCTCGGGGATACGCAGTATTTT. It codes for CASSVLLVAFLGDTQYF.

This chain connects TRBV5-6 to TRBJ2-7; D might be TRBD2 (6 bases). The CDR3 consists of 14 residues. Trimming took off 5 bases at V and 0 bases at J, with 12 bases between the two ends. Germline V gene data show CDR1 as SGHDT and CDR2 as YYEEEE. In DNA form, the CDR3 reads TGTGCCAGCAGTCCCGGGACTCTCTCCTACGAGCAGTACTTC. Its protein product is CASSPGTLSYEQYF. The entire variable domain, with the rest obtained from reference TRBV5-6 and TRBJ2-7, is as follows: DAGVTQSPTHLIKTRGQQVTLRCSPKSGHDTVSWYQQALGQGPQFIFQYYEEEERQRGNFPDRFSGHQFPNYSSELNVNALLLGDSALYLCASSPGTLSYEQYFGPGTRLTVT.

This clone turned up a few times. This rearrangement joins TRBV2 to TRBJ1-5; D unclear. The CDR3 length is 13 residues. The germline V gene encodes CDR1 SNHLY and CDR2 FYNNEI. The ends were cut back, 7 bases at V and 2 bases at J, with 9 bases in the middle. DNA of the CDR3: TGTGCCAGCACCCCCGGAGGCAATCAGCCCCAGCATTTT. This gives the protein CASTPGGNQPQHF.

V usage is TRBV10-1 and J usage is TRBJ1-2, with TRBD1 as a possible D gene (5 bases). This CDR3 is built from 13 residues. CDR1 WNHNN and CDR2 SYGVQD come from the germline V gene (reference sequence). The ends were cut back, 6 bases at V and 4 bases at J, with 12 bases in the middle. The CDR3 reads CASRGVRGYGYTF. The CDR3, as DNA: TGCGCCAGCAGAGGGGTCCGCGGCTATGGCTACACCTTC.

V usage is TRBV27 and J usage is TRBJ2-5; D unresolved. The J call may not be correct, given that the DNA end is closer to TRBJ2-7. In germline, CDR1 is MNHEY, CDR2 SMNVEV (reference sequence). The CDR3 contains 13 residues. CDR3 in DNA: TGTGCCAGCACCAACCCGTCTTCGTACGAGCAGTACTTC. Protein sequence: CASTNPSSYEQYF.

In DNA, the CDR3 is TGCGCCAGCAGTCAATCGCCCGCCTCCCGAACAGGGGACAATCAGCCCCAGCATTTT. Its translation: CASSQSPASRTGDNQPQHF. The rearrangement joins TRBV23-1 to TRBJ1-5; TRBD1 matches at 7 bases. TRBV23-1 is marked as an open reading frame, function uncertain. Trimming cost V 0 bases and J 3 bases; bases outside gene matches: 14. This CDR3 has 19 residues.

V gene TRBV10-2 combines with J gene TRBJ2-3; perhaps TRBD2 as D (6 bases). The germline V gene encodes CDR1 WSHSY and CDR2 SAAADI. CDR3 length equals 12 residues. Trimming took 3 bases from V and 10 from J, leaving 11 bases between them. In DNA form, the CDR3 reads TGCGCCAGCAGTGATTCACCGGGGGCGCAGTATTTT. As protein: CASSDSPGAQYF.

This clone was observed a few times. The chain is built from TRBV7-9 and TRBJ2-7; D might be TRBD2 (6 bases). The germline CDR1 and CDR2 sequences are SEHNR and FQNEAQ (reference sequence). Trimming left V 3 bases short and J 3 bases short, with 9 bases between. This CDR3 spans 13 amino acids. CDR3 loop: CASSFRGGYEQYF. The CDR3 DNA is TGTGCCAGCAGCTTTAGGGGAGGCTACGAGCAGTACTTC.

This clone was recorded a few times. The CDR3 protein is CASSQALWQGETQYF. CDR3 DNA: TGTGCCAGCAGCCAAGCTCTCTGGCAGGGAGAGACCCAGTACTTC. The V and J genes are TRBV14 and TRBJ2-5, with D perhaps matching TRBD1 (5 bases). This CDR3 contains 15 residues. Germline V lookup: CDR1 SGHDN, CDR2 FVKESK. V shed 1 base and J shed 4 bases, with 13 bases lying between them.

This clone was seen only a few times. The V call is TRBV20-1, the J call TRBJ1-2; D not resolved. V was pared by 5 bases and J by 8 bases, with 9 bases between. CDR1 is DFQATT and CDR2 is SNEGSKA in the germline V gene (reference sequence). The CDR3 covers 10 residues. The CDR3 sequence: CSADLIGYTF. CDR3 nucleotides: TGCAGTGCTGACTTAATCGGCTACACCTTC.

The chain joins TRBV7-9 to TRBJ1-1; no definite D call. The CDR3 is 12 amino acids. Trimming shortened V by 6 bases and J by 1 base, and 6 bases separated the two germline ends. Germline CDR1 and CDR2: SEHNR and FQNEAQ (reference sequence). The chain's CDR3 is CASRAANTEAFF. CDR3 bases: TGTGCCAGCAGGGCGGCGAACACTGAAGCTTTCTTT.